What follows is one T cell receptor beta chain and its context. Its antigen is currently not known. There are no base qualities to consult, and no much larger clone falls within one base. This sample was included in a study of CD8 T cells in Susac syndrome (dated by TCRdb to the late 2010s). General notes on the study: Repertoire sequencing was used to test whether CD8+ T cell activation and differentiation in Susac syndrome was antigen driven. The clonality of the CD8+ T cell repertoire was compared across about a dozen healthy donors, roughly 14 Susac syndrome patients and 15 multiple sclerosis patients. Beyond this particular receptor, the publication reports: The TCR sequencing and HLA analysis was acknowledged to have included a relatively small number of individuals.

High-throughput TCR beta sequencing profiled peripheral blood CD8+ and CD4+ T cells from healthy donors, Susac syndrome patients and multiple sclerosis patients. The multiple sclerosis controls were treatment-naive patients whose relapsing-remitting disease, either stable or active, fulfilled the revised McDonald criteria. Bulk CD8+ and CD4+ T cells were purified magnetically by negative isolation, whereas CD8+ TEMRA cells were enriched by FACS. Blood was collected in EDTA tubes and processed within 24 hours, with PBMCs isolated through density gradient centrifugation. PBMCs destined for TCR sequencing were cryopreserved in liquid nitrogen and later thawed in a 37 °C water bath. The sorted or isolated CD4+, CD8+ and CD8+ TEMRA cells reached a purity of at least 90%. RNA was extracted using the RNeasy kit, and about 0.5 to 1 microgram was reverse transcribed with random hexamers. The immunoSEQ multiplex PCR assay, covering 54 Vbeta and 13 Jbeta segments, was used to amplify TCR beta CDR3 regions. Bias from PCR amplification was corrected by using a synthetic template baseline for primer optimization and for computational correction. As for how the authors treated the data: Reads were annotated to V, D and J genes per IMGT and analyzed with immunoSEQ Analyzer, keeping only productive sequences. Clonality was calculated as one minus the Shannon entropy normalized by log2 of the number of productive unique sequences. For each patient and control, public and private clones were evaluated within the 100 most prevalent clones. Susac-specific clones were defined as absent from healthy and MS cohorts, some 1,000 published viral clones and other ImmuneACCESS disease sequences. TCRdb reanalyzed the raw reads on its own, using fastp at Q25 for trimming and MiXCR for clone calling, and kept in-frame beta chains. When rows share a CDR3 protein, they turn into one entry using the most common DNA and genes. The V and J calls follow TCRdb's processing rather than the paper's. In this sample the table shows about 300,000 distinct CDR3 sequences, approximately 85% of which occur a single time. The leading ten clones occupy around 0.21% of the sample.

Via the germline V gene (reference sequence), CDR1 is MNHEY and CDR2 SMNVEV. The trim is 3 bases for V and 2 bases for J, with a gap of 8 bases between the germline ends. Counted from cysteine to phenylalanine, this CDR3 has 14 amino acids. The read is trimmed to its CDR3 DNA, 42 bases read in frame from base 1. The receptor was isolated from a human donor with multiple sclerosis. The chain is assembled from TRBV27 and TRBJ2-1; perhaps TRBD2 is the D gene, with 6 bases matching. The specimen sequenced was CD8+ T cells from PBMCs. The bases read TGTGCCAGCAGTTTTGGCGGGGCCTACAATGAGCAGTTCTTC. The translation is CASSFGGAYNEQFF.